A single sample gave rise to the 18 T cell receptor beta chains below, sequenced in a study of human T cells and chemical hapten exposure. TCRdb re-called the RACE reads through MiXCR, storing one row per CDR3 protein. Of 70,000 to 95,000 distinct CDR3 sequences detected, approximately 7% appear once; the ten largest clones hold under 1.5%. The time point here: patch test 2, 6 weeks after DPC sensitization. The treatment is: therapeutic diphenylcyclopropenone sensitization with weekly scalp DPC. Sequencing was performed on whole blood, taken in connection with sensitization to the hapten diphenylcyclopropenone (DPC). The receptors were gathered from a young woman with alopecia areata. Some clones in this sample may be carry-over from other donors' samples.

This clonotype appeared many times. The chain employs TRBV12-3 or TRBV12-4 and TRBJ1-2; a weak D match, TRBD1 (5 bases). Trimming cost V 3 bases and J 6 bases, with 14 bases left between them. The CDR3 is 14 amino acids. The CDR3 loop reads CASSFGGRMDGYTF. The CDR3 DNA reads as TGTGCCAGCAGTTTTGGGGGAAGGATGGATGGCTACACCTTC.

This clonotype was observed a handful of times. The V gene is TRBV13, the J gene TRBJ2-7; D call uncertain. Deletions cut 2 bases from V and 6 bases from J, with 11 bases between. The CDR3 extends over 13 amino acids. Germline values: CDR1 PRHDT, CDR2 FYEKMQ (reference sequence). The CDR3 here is CASSLSPRSEQYF. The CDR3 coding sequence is TGTGCCAGCAGCTTATCCCCCAGGTCCGAGCAGTACTTC.

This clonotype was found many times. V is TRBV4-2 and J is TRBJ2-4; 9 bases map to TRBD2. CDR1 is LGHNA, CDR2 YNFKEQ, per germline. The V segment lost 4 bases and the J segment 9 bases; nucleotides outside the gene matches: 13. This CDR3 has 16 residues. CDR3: CASSPRSAGGRTIQYF. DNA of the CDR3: TGTGCCAGCAGCCCTCGCTCAGCGGGGGGCCGAACCATTCAGTACTTC.

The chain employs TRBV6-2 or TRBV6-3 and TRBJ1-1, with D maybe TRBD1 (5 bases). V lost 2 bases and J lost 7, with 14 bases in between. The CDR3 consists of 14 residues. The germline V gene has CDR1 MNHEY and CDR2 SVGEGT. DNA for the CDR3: TGTGCCAGCAGTTACAGGGGCCCTCGGGGTGAAGCTTTCTTT. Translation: CASSYRGPRGEAFF.

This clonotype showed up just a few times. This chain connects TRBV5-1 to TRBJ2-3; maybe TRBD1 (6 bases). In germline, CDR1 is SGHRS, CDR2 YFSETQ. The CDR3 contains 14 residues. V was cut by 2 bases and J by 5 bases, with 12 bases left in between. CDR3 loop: CASSFSGAGDTQYF. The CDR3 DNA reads TGCGCCAGCAGCTTCTCAGGGGCCGGAGATACGCAGTATTTT.

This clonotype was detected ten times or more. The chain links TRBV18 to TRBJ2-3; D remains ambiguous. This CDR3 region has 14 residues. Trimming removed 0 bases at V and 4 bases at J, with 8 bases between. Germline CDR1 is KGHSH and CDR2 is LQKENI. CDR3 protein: CASSPPSLPDTQYF. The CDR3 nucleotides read TGTGCCAGCTCACCACCGAGTCTCCCAGATACGCAGTATTTT. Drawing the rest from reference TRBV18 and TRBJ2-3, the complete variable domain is NAGVMQNPRHLVRRRGQEARLRCSPMKGHSHVYWYRQLPEEGLKFMVYLQKENIIDESGMPKERFSAEFPKEGPSILRIQQVVRGDSAAYFCASSPPSLPDTQYFGPGTRLTVL.

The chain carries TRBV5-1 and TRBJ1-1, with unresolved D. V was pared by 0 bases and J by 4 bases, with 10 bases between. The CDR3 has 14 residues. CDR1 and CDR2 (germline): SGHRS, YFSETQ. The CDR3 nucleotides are TGCGCCAGCAGCTTGGGAGGTGTAATCACTGAAGCTTTCTTT. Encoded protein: CASSLGGVITEAFF.

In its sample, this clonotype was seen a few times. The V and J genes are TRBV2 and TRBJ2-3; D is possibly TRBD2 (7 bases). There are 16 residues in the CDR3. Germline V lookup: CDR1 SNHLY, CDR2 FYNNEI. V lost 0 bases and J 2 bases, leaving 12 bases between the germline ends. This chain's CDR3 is CASSEAGGPVTDTQYF. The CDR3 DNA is TGTGCCAGCAGTGAAGCGGGGGGGCCGGTCACAGATACGCAGTATTTT.

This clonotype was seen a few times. CDR3 nucleotide sequence: TGTGCCAGCAGCCAAGGTGGTTCCGGGTACGCTTTCTTT. Translating gives CASSQGGSGYAFF. This chain uses TRBV3-1 with TRBJ1-1; unclear D gene. V was clipped by 1 base and J by 11 bases, with 14 bases between them. CDR1 is LGHDT, CDR2 YNNKEL, per germline (reference sequence). This CDR3 comprises 13 residues. Full variable domain (remainder filled in from reference TRBV3-1 and TRBJ1-1): DTAVSQTPKYLVTQMGNDKSIKCEQNLGHDTMYWYKQDSKKFLKIMFSYNNKELIINETVPNRFSPKSPDKAHLNLHINSLELGDSAVYFCASSQGGSGYAFFGQGTRLTVV.

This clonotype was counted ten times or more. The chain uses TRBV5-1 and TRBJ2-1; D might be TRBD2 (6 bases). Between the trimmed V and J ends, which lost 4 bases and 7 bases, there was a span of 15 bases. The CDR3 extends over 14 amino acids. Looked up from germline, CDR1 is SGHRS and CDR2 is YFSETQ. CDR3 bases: TGCGCCAGCAGCGAGCCGGGGGAAGCAAATGAGCAGTTCTTC. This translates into CASSEPGEANEQFF.

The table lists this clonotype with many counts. The CDR3 reads CASSFPGGPGYEQYF. The DNA of the CDR3 is TGTGCCAGCAGCTTCCCGGGCGGGCCAGGGTACGAGCAGTACTTC. The V call is TRBV7-9, the J call TRBJ2-7, with D perhaps assigned TRBD1 or TRBD2 (5 bases each). CDR3 size: 15 residues. Deletions cut 3 bases from V and 4 bases from J, with 16 bases between. Germline-derived CDR1 and CDR2 are SEHNR and FQNEAQ (reference sequence).

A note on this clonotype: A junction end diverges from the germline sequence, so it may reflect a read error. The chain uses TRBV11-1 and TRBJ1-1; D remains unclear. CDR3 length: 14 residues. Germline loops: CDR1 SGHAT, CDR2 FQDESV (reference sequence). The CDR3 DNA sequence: TGTGTCAGCAGCTTAGAAGGAGTCAACACTGAAGCTTTCTTT. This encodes CVSSLEGVNTEAFF.

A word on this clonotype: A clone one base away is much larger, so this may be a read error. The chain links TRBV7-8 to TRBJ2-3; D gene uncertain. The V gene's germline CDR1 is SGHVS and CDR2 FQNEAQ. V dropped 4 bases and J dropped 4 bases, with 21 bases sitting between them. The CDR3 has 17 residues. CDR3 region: CASSSTRPPLRADTQYF. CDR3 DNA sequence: TGTGCCAGCAGCTCGACACGACCCCCGTTAAGGGCAGATACGCAGTATTTT.

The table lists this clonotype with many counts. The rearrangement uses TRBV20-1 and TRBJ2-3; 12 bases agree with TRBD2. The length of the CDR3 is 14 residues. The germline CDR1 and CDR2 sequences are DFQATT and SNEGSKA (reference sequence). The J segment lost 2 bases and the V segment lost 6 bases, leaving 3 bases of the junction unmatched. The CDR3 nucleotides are TGCAGTGCATGGACTAGCGGGGACACAGATACGCAGTATTTT. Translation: CSAWTSGDTDTQYF.

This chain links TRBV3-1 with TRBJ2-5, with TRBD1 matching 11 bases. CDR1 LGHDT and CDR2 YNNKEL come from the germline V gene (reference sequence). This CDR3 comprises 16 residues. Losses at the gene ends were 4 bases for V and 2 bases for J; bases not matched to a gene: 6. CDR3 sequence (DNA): TGTGCCAGCAGCCGATGGGACAGGGGGAGACAAGAGACCCAGTACTTC. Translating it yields CASSRWDRGRQETQYF.

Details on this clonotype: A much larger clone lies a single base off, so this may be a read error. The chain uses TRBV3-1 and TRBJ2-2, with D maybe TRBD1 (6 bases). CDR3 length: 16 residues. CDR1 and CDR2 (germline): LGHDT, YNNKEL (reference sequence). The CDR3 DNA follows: TGTTCCAGCAGCCGCCTCCAGACAGGGAACACCGGGGAGCTGTTTTTT. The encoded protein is CSSSRLQTGNTGELFF.

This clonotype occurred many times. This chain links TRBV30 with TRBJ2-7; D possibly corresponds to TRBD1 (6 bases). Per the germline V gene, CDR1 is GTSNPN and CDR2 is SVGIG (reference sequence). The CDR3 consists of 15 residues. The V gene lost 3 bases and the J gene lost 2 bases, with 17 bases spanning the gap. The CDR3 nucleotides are TGTGCCTGGAGCCTCTCGGACAGATCGACCTACGAGCAGTACTTC. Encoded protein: CAWSLSDRSTYEQYF. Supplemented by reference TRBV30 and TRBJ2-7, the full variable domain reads SQTIHQWPATLVQPVGSPLSLECTVEGTSNPNLYWYRQAAGRGLQLLFYSVGIGQISSEVPQNLSASRPQDRQFILSSKKLLLSDSGFYLCAWSLSDRSTYEQYFGPGTRLTVT.

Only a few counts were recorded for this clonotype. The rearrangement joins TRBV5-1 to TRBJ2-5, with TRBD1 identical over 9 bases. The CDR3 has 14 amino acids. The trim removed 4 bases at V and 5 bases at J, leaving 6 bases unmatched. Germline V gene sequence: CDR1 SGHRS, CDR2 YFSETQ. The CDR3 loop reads CASSPRTGEETQYF. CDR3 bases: TGCGCCAGCAGCCCAAGGACAGGGGAGGAGACCCAGTACTTC.